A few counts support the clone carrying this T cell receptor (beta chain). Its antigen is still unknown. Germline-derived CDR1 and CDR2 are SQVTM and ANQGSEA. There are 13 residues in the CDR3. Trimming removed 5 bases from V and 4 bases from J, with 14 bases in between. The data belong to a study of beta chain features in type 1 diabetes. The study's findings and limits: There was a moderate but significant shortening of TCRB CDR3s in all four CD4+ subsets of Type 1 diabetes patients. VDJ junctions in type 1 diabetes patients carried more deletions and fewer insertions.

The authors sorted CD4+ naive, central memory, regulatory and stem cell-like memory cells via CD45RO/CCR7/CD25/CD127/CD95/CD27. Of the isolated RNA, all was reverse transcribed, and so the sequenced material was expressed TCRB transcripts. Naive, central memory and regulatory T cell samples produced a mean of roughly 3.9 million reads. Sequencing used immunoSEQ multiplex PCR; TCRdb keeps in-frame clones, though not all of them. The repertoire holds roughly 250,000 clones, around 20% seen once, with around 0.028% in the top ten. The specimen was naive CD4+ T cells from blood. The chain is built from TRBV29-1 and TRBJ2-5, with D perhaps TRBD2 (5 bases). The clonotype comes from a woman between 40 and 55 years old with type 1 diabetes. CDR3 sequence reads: CSVRTGMGETQYF. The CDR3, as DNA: TGCAGCGTTCGTACGGGGATGGGAGAGACCCAGTACTTC.